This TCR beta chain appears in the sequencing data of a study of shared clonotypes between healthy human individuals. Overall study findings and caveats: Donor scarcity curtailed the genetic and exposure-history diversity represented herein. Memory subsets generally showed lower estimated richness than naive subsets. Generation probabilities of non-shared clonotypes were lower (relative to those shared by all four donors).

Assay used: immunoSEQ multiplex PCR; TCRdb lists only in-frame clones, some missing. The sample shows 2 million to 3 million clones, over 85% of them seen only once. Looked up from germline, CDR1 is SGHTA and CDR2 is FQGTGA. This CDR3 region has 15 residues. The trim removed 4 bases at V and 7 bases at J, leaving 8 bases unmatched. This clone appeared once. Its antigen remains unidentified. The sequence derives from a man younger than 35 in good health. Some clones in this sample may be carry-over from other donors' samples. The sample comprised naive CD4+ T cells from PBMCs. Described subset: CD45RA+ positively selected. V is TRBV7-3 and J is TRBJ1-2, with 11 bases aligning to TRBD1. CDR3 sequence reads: CASSSWTGGILGYTF. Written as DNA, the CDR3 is TGTGCCAGCAGCTCATGGACAGGGGGCATTCTTGGCTACACCTTC.